The 20 T cell receptor beta chains reported below all come from one sample, sequenced in a study of T cells after yellow fever vaccination. TCRdb reprocessed the 5' RACE reads via MiXCR and lists one record per CDR3 protein. The sample includes about 320,000 distinct CDR3 sequences, under 15% of them seen just once. Sequencing was performed on CD4+ T cells sorted from PBMCs, taken 15 days after the yellow fever booster vaccination. The receptor source for this set is a man aged 18 to 30 who received the YFV17D yellow fever vaccine.

This clonotype occurred a few times. The chain is built from TRBV5-1 and TRBJ2-2, with 11 bases fitting TRBD1. The CDR3 covers 16 residues. From germline, CDR1 is SGHRS and CDR2 YFSETQ. Losses at the gene ends were 1 base for V and 7 bases for J; bases not matched to a gene: 6. The CDR3 nucleotides read TGCGCCAGCAGCTTGTTCGGGACAGGGGGTCGCGGGGAGCTGTTTTTT. Protein product: CASSLFGTGGRGELFF.

V and J are TRBV12-3 or TRBV12-4 and TRBJ2-2; the D gene is possibly TRBD1 (5 bases). The CDR3 length is 15 residues. With 3 bases removed from V and 2 bases from J, the gap between germline ends came to 10 bases. In DNA form, the CDR3 reads TGTGCCAGCAGTTTCAGGGCAGCTAACACCGGGGAGCTGTTTTTT. This codes for CASSFRAANTGELFF.

The rearrangement joins TRBV5-6 to TRBJ1-1; D remains unclear. The ends were cut back, 0 bases at V and 1 base at J, with 10 bases in the middle. The CDR3 covers 15 residues. The germline V gene has CDR1 SGHDT and CDR2 YYEEEE. This CDR3 reads CASSLVRERNTEAFF. CDR3 bases: TGTGCCAGCAGCTTGGTTAGGGAACGGAACACTGAAGCTTTCTTT.

This clonotype was observed a handful of times. The genes are TRBV5-1 and TRBJ2-5; D gene unclear. This CDR3 spans 14 amino acids. V lost 0 bases and J lost 4, with 10 bases in between. From germline, CDR1 is SGHRS and CDR2 YFSETQ. The CDR3 protein is CASSLASWGETQYF. CDR3 DNA sequence: TGCGCCAGCAGCTTGGCCAGCTGGGGAGAGACCCAGTACTTC.

The V and J genes are TRBV4-3 and TRBJ1-2; D might be TRBD1 (6 bases). Germline V gene sequence: CDR1 LGHNA, CDR2 YSLEER. The CDR3 runs to 20 residues. Trimming pared 0 bases from V and 4 bases from J, leaving 27 bases between. The CDR3 region is CASSQEEGGGIRPLPYGYTF. CDR3 DNA sequence: TGCGCCAGCAGCCAAGAGGAAGGGGGGGGGATACGACCACTTCCCTATGGCTACACCTTC.

The CDR3 region has the DNA TGTGCCAGCAGCTACCTGACAGGGTACGGGGCCAACGTCCTGACTTTC. Translating gives CASSYLTGYGANVLTF. V and J are TRBV7-9 and TRBJ2-6, with 7 bases identical to TRBD1. CDR1 SEHNR and CDR2 FQNEAQ come from the germline V gene (reference sequence). Trimming cost V 4 bases and J 4 bases; bases outside gene matches: 7. The CDR3 totals 16 residues.

This clonotype was observed many times. The chain carries TRBV11-2 and TRBJ2-1, with D possibly TRBD2 on 6 matching bases. Germline assignment: CDR1 SGHAT and CDR2 FQNNGV. The V gene lost 5 bases and the J gene lost 7 bases, with 27 bases spanning the gap. The CDR3 length is 18 residues. CDR3 protein: CASSAARGLGALSNEQFF. CDR3 nucleotide sequence: TGTGCCAGCAGCGCCGCGCGGGGACTTGGGGCCCTATCAAATGAGCAGTTCTTC.

This clonotype was detected many times. The V and J genes are TRBV6-1 and TRBJ1-5; D not certain. This CDR3 has 11 amino acids. Per germline, CDR1 MNHNS and CDR2 SASEGT. Trimming shortened V by 1 base and J by 11 bases, and 6 bases separated the two germline ends. The CDR3 DNA follows: TGTGCCAGCAGTGAAGAAACGACCCAGCATTTT. It yields the protein CASSEETTQHF.

This clonotype was seen more than once but under ten times. The chain has TRBV12-3 or TRBV12-4 and TRBJ1-2; weak D call: TRBD1 (6 bases). The CDR3 runs 16 residues. The ends were cut back, 7 bases at V and 7 bases at J, with 25 bases in the middle. The CDR3 coding sequence is TGTGCCAGCACCGCTTGGGGGGGGTCCGGGGGCATTGGCTACACCTTC. It yields the protein CASTAWGGSGGIGYTF.

V is TRBV5-4 and J is TRBJ1-1, with D unclear. CDR1 is SGHNT and CDR2 is YYREEE in the germline V gene (reference sequence). Trimming stripped 2 bases from V and 6 bases from J, with 14 bases between. The CDR3 loop spans 14 amino acids. Written as DNA, the CDR3 is TGTGCCAGCAGCTTTTCGAGGGTTGGGGCTGAAGCTTTCTTT. Translated, it gives CASSFSRVGAEAFF.

The chain employs TRBV2 and TRBJ2-1, with 7 bases aligning to TRBD1. Trimming cost V 4 bases and J 7 bases; bases outside gene matches: 7. The V gene's germline CDR1 is SNHLY and CDR2 FYNNEI. This CDR3 spans 14 amino acids. The CDR3, as DNA: TGTGCCAGCAGTGGCTTGAGACAGGGAAATGAGCAGTTCTTC. Amino acid sequence: CASSGLRQGNEQFF.

The chain recombines TRBV4-3 with TRBJ1-1; no firm D call. V lost 0 bases, J lost 3 bases, and 5 bases lay in between. CDR3 length: 13 residues. CDR1 is LGHNA and CDR2 is YSLEER in the germline V gene. The CDR3 reads CASSQDIDTEAFF. CDR3 coding DNA: TGCGCCAGCAGCCAAGATATTGACACTGAAGCTTTCTTT.

The CDR3 sequence is CAISDRVVDGYTF. Written as DNA, the CDR3 is TGTGCCATCAGTGACAGGGTGGTCGATGGCTACACCTTC. The chain combines TRBV10-3 with TRBJ1-2; D may be TRBD1 (5 bases). Trimming cost V 3 bases and J 6 bases, with 11 bases left between them. Per germline, CDR1 ENHRY and CDR2 SYGVKD. The CDR3 consists of 13 residues.

This clonotype was observed a few times. The chain has TRBV5-6 and TRBJ2-7; 8 bases align to TRBD2. This CDR3 spans 17 amino acids. The germline V gene has CDR1 SGHDT and CDR2 YYEEEE. V was pared by 1 base and J by 5 bases, with 14 bases of the junction left unmatched. CDR3 nucleotide sequence: TGTGCCAGCAGCTTGAAGGGACTAGTGAAGAGGTCCCACGAGCAGTACGTC. Translation gives CASSLKGLVKRSHEQYV.

This clonotype was seen a handful of times. V and J are TRBV30 and TRBJ1-2, with D possibly being TRBD1 (6 bases). Germline V CDR1 and CDR2: GTSNPN, SVGIG (reference sequence). The CDR3 spans 14 residues. V was cut by 8 bases and J by 5 bases, with 21 bases left in between. This CDR3 is CAQKPRDRPYGYTF. DNA of the CDR3: TGTGCCCAAAAACCCCGCGACAGGCCTTATGGCTACACCTTC.

The V call is TRBV28, the J call TRBJ2-6; D is possibly TRBD1 or TRBD2 (5 bases each). The V end lost 8 bases, the J end lost 0 bases, and 8 bases lay between the germline ends. The germline V gene encodes CDR1 MDHEN and CDR2 SYDVKM. This CDR3 contains 14 residues. CDR3 nucleotides: TGTGCCAGCGGGACGCACTCTGGGGCCAACGTCCTGACTTTC. Translated: CASGTHSGANVLTF.

The rearrangement joins TRBV28 to TRBJ1-1; D is ambiguous. Trimming shortened V by 5 bases and J by 2 bases, and 12 bases separated the two germline ends. CDR1 is MDHEN, CDR2 SYDVKM, per germline. This CDR3 is built from 14 residues. The chain's CDR3 is CASSTPPVNTEAFF. The CDR3 nucleotides are TGTGCCAGCAGTACCCCCCCGGTAAACACTGAAGCTTTCTTT.

This chain uses TRBV5-1 with TRBJ2-5; D possibly matches TRBD1 or TRBD2 (6 bases each). Germline CDR1 SGHRS, CDR2 YFSETQ. Deletions cut 7 bases from V and 5 bases from J, with 15 bases between. This CDR3 has 13 residues. This CDR3 reads CASSGDSGETQYF. DNA for the CDR3: TGCGCCAGCTCAGGGGACTCTGGTGAGACCCAGTACTTC.

At least ten counts were recorded for this clonotype. CDR3 nucleotides: TGTGCCAGCAGCTTAGCGCGAATGGGTGTGCTGTTTTTT. This translates into CASSLARMGVLFF. This chain connects TRBV7-9 to TRBJ2-2; D is unclear. This CDR3 is 13 amino acids long. Trimming cost V 0 bases and J 13 bases, with 12 bases left between them. The germline gives CDR1 SEHNR, CDR2 FQNEAQ (reference sequence). The whole variable domain, filled in from reference TRBV7-9 and TRBJ2-2, reads DTGVSQNPRHKITKRGQNVTFRCDPISEHNRLYWYRQTLGQGPEFLTYFQNEAQLEKSRLLSDRFSAERPKGSFSTLEIQRTEQGDSAMYLCASSLARMGVLFFGEGSRLTVL.

This clonotype has at least ten counts. The chain uses TRBV9 and TRBJ2-3; the D gene is possibly TRBD2 (6 bases). Trimming shortened V by 3 bases and J by 2 bases, and 10 bases separated the two germline ends. The CDR3 sequence is 14 residues long. Looked up from germline, CDR1 is SGDLS and CDR2 is YYNGEE. Written as DNA, the CDR3 is TGTGCCAGCAGCGCGAGCGGGTCCACAGATACGCAGTATTTT. Translating gives CASSASGSTDTQYF.